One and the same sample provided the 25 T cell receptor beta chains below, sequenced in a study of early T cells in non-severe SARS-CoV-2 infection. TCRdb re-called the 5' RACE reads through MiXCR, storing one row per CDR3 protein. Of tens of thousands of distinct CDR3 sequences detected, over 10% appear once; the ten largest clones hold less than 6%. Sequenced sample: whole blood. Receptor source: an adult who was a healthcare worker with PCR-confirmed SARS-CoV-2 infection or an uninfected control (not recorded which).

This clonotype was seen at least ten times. The CDR3 sequence: CASSSTGVATEAFF. The CDR3 bases are TGTGCCAGCAGTTCAACAGGGGTGGCCACTGAAGCTTTCTTT. The chain is built from TRBV28 and TRBJ1-1, with 7 nucleotides matching TRBD1. Losses at the gene ends were 4 bases for V and 4 bases for J; bases not matched to a gene: 6. This CDR3 is built from 14 residues. Germline V CDR1 and CDR2: MDHEN, SYDVKM.

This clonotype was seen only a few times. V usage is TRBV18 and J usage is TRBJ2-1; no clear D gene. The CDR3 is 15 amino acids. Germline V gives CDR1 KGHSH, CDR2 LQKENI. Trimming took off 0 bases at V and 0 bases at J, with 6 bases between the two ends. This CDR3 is CASSPPSSSYNEQFF. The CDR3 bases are TGTGCCAGCTCACCACCCTCCAGCTCCTACAATGAGCAGTTCTTC.

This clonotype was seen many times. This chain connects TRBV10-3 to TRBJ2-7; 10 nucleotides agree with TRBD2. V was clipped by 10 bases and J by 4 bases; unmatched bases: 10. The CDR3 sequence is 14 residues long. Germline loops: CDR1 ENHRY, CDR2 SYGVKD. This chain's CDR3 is CATTALAGGYEQYF. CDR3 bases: TGTGCCACCACGGCCTTAGCGGGAGGTTACGAGCAGTACTTC.

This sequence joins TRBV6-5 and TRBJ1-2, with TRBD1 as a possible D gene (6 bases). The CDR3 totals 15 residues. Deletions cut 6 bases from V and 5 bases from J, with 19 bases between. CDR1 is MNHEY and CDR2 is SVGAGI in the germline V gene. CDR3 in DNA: TGTGCCAGCAGAGTCCCCAGGGGTTTTGGATATGGCTACACCTTC. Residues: CASRVPRGFGYGYTF.

DNA for the CDR3: TGTGCCAGCAGGAAACTAGCGGGGGAGATTCAGTACTTC. Encoded protein: CASRKLAGEIQYF. The rearrangement links TRBV12-3 or TRBV12-4 to TRBJ2-4; 11 bases are shared with TRBD2. Trimming removed 6 bases from V and 10 bases from J; junction bases left unmatched: 5. The CDR3 has 13 amino acids.

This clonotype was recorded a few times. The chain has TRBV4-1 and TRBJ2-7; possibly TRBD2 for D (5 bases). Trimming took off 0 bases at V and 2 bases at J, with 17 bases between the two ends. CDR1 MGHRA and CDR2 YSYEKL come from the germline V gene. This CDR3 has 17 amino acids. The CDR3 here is CASSQDRGGSVAYEQYF. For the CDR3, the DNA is TGCGCCAGCAGCCAAGATCGTGGTGGGAGCGTAGCCTACGAGCAGTACTTC.

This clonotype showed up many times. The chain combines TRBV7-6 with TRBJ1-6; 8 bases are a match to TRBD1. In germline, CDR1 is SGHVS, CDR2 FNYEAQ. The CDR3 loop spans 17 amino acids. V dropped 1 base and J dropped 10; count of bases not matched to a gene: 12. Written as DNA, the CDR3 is TGTGCCAGCAGCTTAGGTACCGGACAGGGTGGTTTATCACCCCTCCACTTT. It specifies CASSLGTGQGGLSPLHF.

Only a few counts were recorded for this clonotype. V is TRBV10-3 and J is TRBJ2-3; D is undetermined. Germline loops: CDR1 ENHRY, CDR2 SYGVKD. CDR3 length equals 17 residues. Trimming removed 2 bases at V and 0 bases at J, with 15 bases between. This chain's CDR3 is CAISEPSGSSSTDTQYF. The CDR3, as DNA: TGTGCCATCAGTGAGCCGAGTGGGTCCTCTAGCACAGATACGCAGTATTTT.

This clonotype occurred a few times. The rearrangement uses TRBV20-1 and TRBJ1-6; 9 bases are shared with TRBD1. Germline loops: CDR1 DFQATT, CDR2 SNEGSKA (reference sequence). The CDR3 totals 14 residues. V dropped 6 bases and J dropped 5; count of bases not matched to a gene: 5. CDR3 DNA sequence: TGCAGTGCCCAGGGGGACAGGGATAATTCACCCCTCCACTTT. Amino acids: CSAQGDRDNSPLHF.

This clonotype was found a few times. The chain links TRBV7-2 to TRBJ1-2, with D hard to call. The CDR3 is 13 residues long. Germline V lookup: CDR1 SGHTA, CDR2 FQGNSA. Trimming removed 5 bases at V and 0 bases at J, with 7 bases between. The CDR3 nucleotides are TGTGCCAGCAGCCCGAATCCTAACTATGGCTACACCTTC. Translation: CASSPNPNYGYTF.

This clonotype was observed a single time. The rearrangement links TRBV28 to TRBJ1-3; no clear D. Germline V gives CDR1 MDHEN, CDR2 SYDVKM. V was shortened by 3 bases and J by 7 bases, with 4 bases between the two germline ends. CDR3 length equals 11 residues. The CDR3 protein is CASSLHNTIYF. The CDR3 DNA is TGTGCCAGCAGTTTGCATAACACCATATATTTT.

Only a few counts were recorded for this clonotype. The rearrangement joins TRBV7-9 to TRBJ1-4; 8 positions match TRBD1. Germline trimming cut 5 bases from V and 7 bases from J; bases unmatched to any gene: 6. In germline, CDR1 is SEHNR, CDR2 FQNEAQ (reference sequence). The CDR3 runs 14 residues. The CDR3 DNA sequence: TGTGCCAGCAGCGCCGACAGGGGAGGTGAAAAACTGTTTTTT. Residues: CASSADRGGEKLFF.

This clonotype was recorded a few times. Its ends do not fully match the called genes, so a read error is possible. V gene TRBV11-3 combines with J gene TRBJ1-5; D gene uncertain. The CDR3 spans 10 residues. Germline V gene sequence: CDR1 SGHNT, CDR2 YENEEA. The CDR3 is CARSCQPQHF. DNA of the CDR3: TGTGCCAGGAGCTGTCAGCCCCAGCATTTT.

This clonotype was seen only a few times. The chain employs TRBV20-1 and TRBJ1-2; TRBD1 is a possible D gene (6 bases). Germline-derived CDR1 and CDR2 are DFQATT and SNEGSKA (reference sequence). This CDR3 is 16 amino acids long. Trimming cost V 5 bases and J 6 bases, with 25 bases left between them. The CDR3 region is CSASVAGAADVNGYTF. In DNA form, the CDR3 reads TGCAGTGCTTCAGTAGCAGGGGCAGCGGATGTTAATGGCTACACCTTC.

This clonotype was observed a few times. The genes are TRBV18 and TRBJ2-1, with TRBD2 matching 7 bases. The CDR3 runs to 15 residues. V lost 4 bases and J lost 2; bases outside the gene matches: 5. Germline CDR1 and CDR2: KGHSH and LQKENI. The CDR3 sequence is CASSQPGGPYNEQFF. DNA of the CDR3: TGTGCCAGCTCACAACCGGGAGGTCCCTACAATGAGCAGTTCTTC. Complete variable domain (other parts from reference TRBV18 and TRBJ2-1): NAGVMQNPRHLVRRRGQEARLRCSPMKGHSHVYWYRQLPEEGLKFMVYLQKENIIDESGMPKERFSAEFPKEGPSILRIQQVVRGDSAAYFCASSQPGGPYNEQFFGPGTRLTVL.

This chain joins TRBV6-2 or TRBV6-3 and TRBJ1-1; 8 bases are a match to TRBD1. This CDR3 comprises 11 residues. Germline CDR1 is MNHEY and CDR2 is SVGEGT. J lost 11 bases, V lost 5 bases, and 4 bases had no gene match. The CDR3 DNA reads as TGTGCCAGCAGTGCAGGGGGCCGGGCTTTCTTT. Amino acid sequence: CASSAGGRAFF.

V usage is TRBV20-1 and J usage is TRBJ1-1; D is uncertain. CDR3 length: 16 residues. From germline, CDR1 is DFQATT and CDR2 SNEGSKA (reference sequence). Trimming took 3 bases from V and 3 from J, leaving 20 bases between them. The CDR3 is CSASRFSWGMDTEAFF. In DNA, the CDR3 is TGCAGTGCTAGTCGCTTCAGTTGGGGTATGGACACTGAAGCTTTCTTT.

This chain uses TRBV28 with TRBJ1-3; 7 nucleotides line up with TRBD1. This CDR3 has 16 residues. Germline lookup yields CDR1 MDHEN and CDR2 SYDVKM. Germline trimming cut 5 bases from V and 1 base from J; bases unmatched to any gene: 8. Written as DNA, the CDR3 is TGTGCCAGCAGTCCTGGGACAGTCAAATCTGGAAACACCATATATTTT. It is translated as CASSPGTVKSGNTIYF.

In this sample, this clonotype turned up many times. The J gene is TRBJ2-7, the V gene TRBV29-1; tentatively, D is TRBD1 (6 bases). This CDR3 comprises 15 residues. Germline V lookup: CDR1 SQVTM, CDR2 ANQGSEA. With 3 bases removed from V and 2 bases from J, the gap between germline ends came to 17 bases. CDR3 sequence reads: CSVEAGQGTTYEQYF. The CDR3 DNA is TGCAGCGTTGAGGCGGGCCAGGGGACAACCTACGAGCAGTACTTC.

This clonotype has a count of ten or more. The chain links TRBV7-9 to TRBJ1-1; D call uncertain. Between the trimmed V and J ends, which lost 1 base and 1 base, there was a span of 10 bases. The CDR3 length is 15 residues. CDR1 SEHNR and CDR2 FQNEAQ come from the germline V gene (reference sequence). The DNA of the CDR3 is TGTGCCAGCAGCTTAGATGGCACAAGGAACACTGAAGCTTTCTTT. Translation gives CASSLDGTRNTEAFF.

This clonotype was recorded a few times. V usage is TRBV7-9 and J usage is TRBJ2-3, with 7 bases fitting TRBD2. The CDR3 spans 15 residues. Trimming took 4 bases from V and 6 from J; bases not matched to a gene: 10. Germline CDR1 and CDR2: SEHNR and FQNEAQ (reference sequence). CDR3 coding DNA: TGTGCCAGCAGCTCGGGAGGCTTAGCCGGTGATACGCAGTATTTT. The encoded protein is CASSSGGLAGDTQYF.

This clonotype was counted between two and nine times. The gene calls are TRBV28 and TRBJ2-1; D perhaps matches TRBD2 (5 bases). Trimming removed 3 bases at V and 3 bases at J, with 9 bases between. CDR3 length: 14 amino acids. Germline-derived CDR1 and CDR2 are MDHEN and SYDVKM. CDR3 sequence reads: CASSFQRSYNEQFF. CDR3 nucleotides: TGTGCCAGCAGTTTCCAGCGGAGCTACAATGAGCAGTTCTTC. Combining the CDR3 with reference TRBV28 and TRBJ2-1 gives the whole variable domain DVKVTQSSRYLVKRTGEKVFLECVQDMDHENMFWYRQDPGLGLRLIYFSYDVKMKEKGDIPEGYSVSREKKERFSLILESASTNQTSMYLCASSFQRSYNEQFFGPGTRLTVL.

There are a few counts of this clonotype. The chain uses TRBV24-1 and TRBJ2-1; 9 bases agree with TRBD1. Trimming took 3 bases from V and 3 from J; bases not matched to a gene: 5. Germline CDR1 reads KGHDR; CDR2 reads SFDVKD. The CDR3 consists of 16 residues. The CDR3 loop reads CATSDPTGGDYNEQFF. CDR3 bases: TGTGCCACCAGTGATCCGACAGGGGGGGACTACAATGAGCAGTTCTTC.

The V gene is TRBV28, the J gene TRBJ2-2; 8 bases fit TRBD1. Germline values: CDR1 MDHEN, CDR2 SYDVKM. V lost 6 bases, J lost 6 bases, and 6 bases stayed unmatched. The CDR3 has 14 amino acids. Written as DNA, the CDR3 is TGTGCCAGCAGAACACAGGGGGAGCCCGGGGAGCTGTTTTTT. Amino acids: CASRTQGEPGELFF.

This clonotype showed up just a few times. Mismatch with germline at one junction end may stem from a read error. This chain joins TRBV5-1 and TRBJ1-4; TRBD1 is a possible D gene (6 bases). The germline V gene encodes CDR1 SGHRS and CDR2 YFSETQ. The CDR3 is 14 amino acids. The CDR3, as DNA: TGCGCCAGCAGCTCGGACAGCGGTAATGGAAAACTGTTTTTT. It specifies CASSSDSGNGKLFF.